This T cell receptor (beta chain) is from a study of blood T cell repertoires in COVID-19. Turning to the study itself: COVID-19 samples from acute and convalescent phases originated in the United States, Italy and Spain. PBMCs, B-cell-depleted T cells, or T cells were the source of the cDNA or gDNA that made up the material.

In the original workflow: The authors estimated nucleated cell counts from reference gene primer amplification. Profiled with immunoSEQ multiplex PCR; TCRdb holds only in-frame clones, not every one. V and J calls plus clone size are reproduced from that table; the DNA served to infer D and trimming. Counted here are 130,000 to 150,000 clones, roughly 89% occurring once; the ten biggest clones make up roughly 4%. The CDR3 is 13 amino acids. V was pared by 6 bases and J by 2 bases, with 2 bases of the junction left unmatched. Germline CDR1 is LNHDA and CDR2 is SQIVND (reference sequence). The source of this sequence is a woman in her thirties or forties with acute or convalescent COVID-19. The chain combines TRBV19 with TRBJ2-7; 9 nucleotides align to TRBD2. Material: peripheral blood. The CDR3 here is CASRTSGTYEQYF. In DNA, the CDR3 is TGTGCCAGTAGGACTAGCGGTACCTACGAGCAGTACTTC.